These T cell receptor beta chains were read from a single sample in a study of cytomegalovirus exposure and HLA in healthy donors. Sequencing used immunoSEQ multiplex PCR; TCRdb keeps in-frame clones, though not all of them. The table has 200,000 or so clones, 84% seen once; the top ten hold roughly 6.5%. Material for sequencing was PBMCs. The receptors were gathered from a man between 18 and 35 years old in good health and CMV-seropositive. Both conserved end residues are part of each CDR3. The D gene is left open where the match is weak. Expanded clones get a size class; other rows say once, few or many, or leave the size out.

j_call clone_size v_call d_call cdr3_aa cdr3_nt
TRBJ2-5 once TRBV7-2 TRBD1 CASSRGTGGETQYF TGTGCCAGCAGCCGCGGGACAGGTGGGGAGACCCAGTACTTC
TRBJ1-2 . TRBV11-2 . CASSLGRGGRLPANYGYTF TGTGCCAGCAGCTTAGGGAGAGGGGGTCGACTCCCGGCGAACTATGGCTACACCTTC
TRBJ2-2 many TRBV6-4 TRBD2 CASSLRESAGELFF TGTGCCAGCAGTCTGCGGGAGTCGGCCGGGGAGCTGTTTTTT
TRBJ2-1 . TRBV28 . CASNLGVGGYNEQFF TGTGCCAGCAATTTGGGAGTGGGAGGTTACAATGAGCAGTTCTTC
TRBJ1-4 . TRBV7-2 TRBD1 CASSRSGQGSEKLFF TGTGCCAGCAGCCGTTCGGGACAGGGATCTGAAAAACTGTTTTTT
TRBJ2-1 . TRBV6-5 . CASSYGRVVRSDEQFF TGTGCCAGCAGTTACGGTCGGGTAGTTCGGTCCGATGAGCAGTTCTTC
TRBJ2-7 . TRBV5-1 . CASSLSTTYEQYF TGCGCCAGCAGCTTGTCCACAACCTACGAGCAGTACTTC
TRBJ2-1 few TRBV7-3 . CASSRSSGFRDEQFF TGTGCCAGCAGCCGCTCATCGGGATTCCGCGATGAGCAGTTCTTC
TRBJ2-7 . TRBV7-2 TRBD2 CASSPRLAGAGEQYF TGTGCCAGCAGCCCCCGACTAGCGGGAGCAGGGGAGCAGTACTTC
TRBJ1-1 . TRBV5-1 . CASSLVMAGTEAFF TGCGCCAGCAGCTTGGTCATGGCGGGCACTGAAGCTTTCTTT
TRBJ2-7 . TRBV15 TRBD1 CATAPQTGGSYEQYF TGTGCCACCGCCCCCCAGACAGGGGGCTCCTACGAGCAGTACTTC
TRBJ1-1 . TRBV9 . CASSVSGPTEAFF TGTGCCAGCAGCGTGAGTGGGCCAACTGAAGCTTTCTTT
TRBJ2-1 . TRBV6-5 TRBD1 CASSYRTGNNEQFF TGTGCCAGCAGTTACCGGACAGGGAACAATGAGCAGTTCTTC
TRBJ2-7 . TRBV28 TRBD1 CASCSGTVTYEQYF TGTGCCAGCTGCTCCGGGACAGTTACCTACGAGCAGTACTTC
TRBJ2-2 . TRBV11-1 TRBD1 CASSLDPDRVRSGELFF TGTGCCAGCAGCTTAGACCCGGACAGGGTTAGATCCGGGGAGCTGTTTTTT
TRBJ1-1 . TRBV5-1 . CASAEVQANTEAFF TGCGCCAGCGCCGAGGTACAAGCGAACACTGAAGCTTTCTTT
TRBJ2-6 . TRBV27 TRBD1 CASSTPTGSKYSGANVLTF TGTGCCAGCAGTACCCCGACAGGGAGCAAGTACTCTGGGGCCAACGTCCTGACTTTC
TRBJ2-7 . TRBV27 . CTLGAPGGEQYF TGTACCCTGGGGGCCCCCGGGGGGGAGCAGTACTTC
TRBJ2-7 . TRBV30 TRBD2 CACDGPSGHSYEQYF TGTGCCTGTGATGGCCCTAGCGGGCACTCCTACGAGCAGTACTTC
TRBJ1-1 . TRBV5-4 . CASSSPKNGYTEAFF TGTGCCAGCAGCTCTCCCAAAAATGGCTACACTGAAGCTTTCTTT
TRBJ1-1 . TRBV5-1 TRBD1 CASSLQGAANTEAFF TGCGCCAGCAGCTTGCAGGGGGCGGCGAACACTGAAGCTTTCTTT
TRBJ1-3 once TRBV4-3 . CASSQDPRFSGNTIYF TGCGCCAGCAGCCAAGATCCGCGGTTCTCTGGAAACACCATATATTTT
TRBJ1-5 few TRBV6-4 . CASSLSLRGGNQPQHF .
TRBJ1-1 few TRBV6-5 . CASSIPGRTEAFF TGTGCCAGCAGCATACCAGGGCGCACTGAAGCTTTCTTT
TRBJ2-1 . TRBV9 TRBD1 CASSGTGGLEQFF TGTGCCAGCAGCGGGACAGGGGGTTTGGAGCAGTTCTTC
TRBJ2-7 . TRBV11-2 . CASSSKAQGQQYF TGTGCCAGCAGCTCGAAAGCACAGGGCCAGCAGTACTTC
TRBJ2-1 . TRBV25-1 TRBD2 CASRGSGRGVEQFF TGTGCCAGCAGGGGTAGCGGGAGGGGGGTTGAGCAGTTCTTC
TRBJ1-5 . TRBV28 TRBD1 CASSLPTGTGSDSNQPQHF TGTGCCAGCAGTTTACCAACCGGGACAGGGTCGGATAGCAATCAGCCCCAGCATTTT
TRBJ2-5 . TRBV19 TRBD1 CASSVTGGVETQYF TGTGCCAGTAGTGTAACAGGGGGCGTAGAGACCCAGTACTTC
TRBJ2-1 . TRBV5-6 . CASRTLGYNEQFF TGTGCCAGCAGGACACTAGGTTACAATGAGCAGTTCTTC
TRBJ2-6 . TRBV27 TRBD1 CASSLRTGGSGANVLTF TGTGCCAGCAGTTTAAGGACAGGGGGCTCTGGGGCCAACGTCCTGACTTTC
TRBJ2-1 . TRBV7-8 TRBD2 CASSASGRTGEQFF TGTGCCAGCAGCGCTAGCGGGAGGACGGGTGAGCAGTTCTTC
TRBJ2-1 . TRBV18 TRBD1 CASSPVLQGARDEQFF TGTGCCAGCTCACCGGTGTTACAGGGGGCGAGAGATGAGCAGTTCTTC
TRBJ1-1 . TRBV27 . CASSFRSSDTEAFF TGTGCCAGCAGTTTCCGAAGTTCGGACACTGAAGCTTTCTTT
TRBJ2-7 . TRBV5-1 TRBD1 CASSLGQGAYEQYF TGCGCCAGCAGCCTTGGACAGGGGGCCTACGAGCAGTACTTC
TRBJ2-5 . TRBV2 . CASTGLGLTETQYF TGTGCCAGCACCGGCTTGGGACTGACAGAGACCCAGTACTTC
TRBJ2-7 . TRBV10-3 . CAISGTYEQYF TGTGCCATCAGCGGGACTTACGAGCAGTACTTC
TRBJ1-1 . TRBV5-1 . CASSFLNTGPGTEAFF TGCGCCAGCAGCTTCCTAAACACAGGGCCGGGGACTGAAGCTTTCTTT
TRBJ2-5 . TRBV30 . CAWRASFETQYF TGTGCCTGGAGGGCTAGCTTCGAGACCCAGTACTTC
TRBJ1-2 once TRBV10-3 . CAISENSYGYTF TGTGCCATCAGTGAGAACAGCTATGGCTACACCTTC
TRBJ2-1 . TRBV28 TRBD1 CASRQGYNEQFF TGTGCCAGCAGACAGGGGTACAATGAGCAGTTCTTC
TRBJ2-1 . TRBV5-1 . CASSPRQKRSEQFF TGCGCCAGCAGCCCCAGACAGAAACGGAGTGAGCAGTTCTTC
TRBJ2-7 . TRBV28 TRBD1 CASSYRGLAEQYF TGTGCCAGCAGTTACAGGGGCCTCGCCGAGCAGTACTTC
TRBJ2-1 . TRBV4-2 . CASSQDFEGDIPFF TGTGCCAGCAGCCAAGATTTCGAGGGGGATATCCCGTTCTTC
TRBJ2-2 few TRBV7-2 . CASSSLPGTGELFF TGTGCCAGCAGCTCCTTACCGGGCACCGGGGAGCTGTTTTTT
TRBJ1-2 few TRBV9 . CASSATTTGTGGYTF TGTGCCAGCAGCGCAACGACTACAGGGACCGGTGGCTACACCTTC
TRBJ1-1 . TRBV30 . CAWSVQVWTEAFF TGTGCCTGGAGTGTACAGGTCTGGACTGAAGCTTTCTTT
TRBJ2-5 . TRBV5-5 . CASSQETTNGETQYF TGTGCCAGCAGCCAGGAGACTACCAATGGGGAGACCCAGTACTTC
TRBJ2-1 . TRBV7-2 TRBD2 CASSLDLAGGSKQFF TGTGCCAGCAGCTTAGACCTAGCGGGAGGCTCCAAGCAGTTCTTC
TRBJ2-7 . TRBV27 TRBD1 CASRLQGVRGGEQYF TGTGCCAGCCGACTACAGGGGGTTAGGGGCGGCGAGCAGTACTTC
TRBJ2-3 . TRBV7-9 . CASSSRGGGTDTQYF TGTGCCAGCAGCAGCAGGGGTGGAGGCACAGATACGCAGTATTTT
TRBJ2-4 . TRBV4-2 TRBD2 CASSPRLAGGENIQYF TGTGCCAGCAGCCCTCGACTAGCGGGAGGGGAAAACATTCAGTACTTC
TRBJ2-7 . TRBV28 . CASSPGTYGSYEQYF TGTGCCAGCAGTCCCGGGACATACGGCTCCTACGAGCAGTACTTC